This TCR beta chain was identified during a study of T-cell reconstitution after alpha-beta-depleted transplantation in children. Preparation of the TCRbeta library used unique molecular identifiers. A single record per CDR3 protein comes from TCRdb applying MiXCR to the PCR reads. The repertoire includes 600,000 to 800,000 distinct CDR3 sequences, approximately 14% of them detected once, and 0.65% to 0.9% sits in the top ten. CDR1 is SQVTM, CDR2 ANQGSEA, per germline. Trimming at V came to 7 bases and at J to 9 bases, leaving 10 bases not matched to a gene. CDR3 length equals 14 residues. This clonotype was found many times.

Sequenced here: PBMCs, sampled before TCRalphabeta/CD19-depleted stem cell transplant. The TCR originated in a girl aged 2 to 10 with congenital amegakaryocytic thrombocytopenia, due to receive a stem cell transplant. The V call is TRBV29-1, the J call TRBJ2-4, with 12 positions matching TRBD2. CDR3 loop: CSARLAGDFGIQYF. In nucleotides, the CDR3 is TGCAGCGCCCGACTAGCGGGAGACTTCGGCATTCAGTACTTC.